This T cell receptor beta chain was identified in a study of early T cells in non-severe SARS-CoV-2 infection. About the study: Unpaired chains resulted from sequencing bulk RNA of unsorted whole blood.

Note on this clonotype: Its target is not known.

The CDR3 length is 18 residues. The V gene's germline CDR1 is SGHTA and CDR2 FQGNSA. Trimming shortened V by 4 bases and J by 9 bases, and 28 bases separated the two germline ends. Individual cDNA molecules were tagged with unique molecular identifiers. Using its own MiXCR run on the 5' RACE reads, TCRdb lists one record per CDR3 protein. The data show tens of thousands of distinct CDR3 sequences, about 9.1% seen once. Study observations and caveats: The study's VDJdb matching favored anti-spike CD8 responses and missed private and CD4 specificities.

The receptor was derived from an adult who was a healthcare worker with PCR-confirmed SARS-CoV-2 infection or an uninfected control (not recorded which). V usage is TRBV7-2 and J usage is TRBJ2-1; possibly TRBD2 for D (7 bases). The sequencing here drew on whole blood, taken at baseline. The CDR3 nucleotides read TGTGCCAGCAGCTCCGGGCCAGGGGCGGGGGCTGCCAGGGGTGAGCAGTTCTTC. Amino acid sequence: CASSSGPGAGAARGEQFF. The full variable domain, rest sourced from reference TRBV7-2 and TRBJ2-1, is GAGVSQSPSNKVTEKGKDVELRCDPISGHTALYWYRQSLGQGLEFLIYFQGNSAPDKSGLPSDRFSAERTGGSVSTLTIQRTQQEDSAVYLCASSSGPGAGAARGEQFFGPGTRLTVL.